A selection of T cell receptor beta chains follows, all from one sample in a study of molecular identifiers for immune sequencing clone quantification. Via MiXCR, TCRdb re-called the PCR reads, giving one row per CDR3 protein. The sample lists some 680,000 distinct CDR3 sequences; less than 30% were seen once. Source material: naive CD8+ T cells from blood, with Jurkat cell RNA spiked in. These receptor sequences come from a human donor in good health. Some libraries in this study had Jurkat cell RNA spiked in. Each CDR3 is given with its conserved first and last residue. A D gene is named only where the DNA matches it firmly. The size of a clone is reported for some rows only, either as once, few or many, or as a class for expanded clones.

abundance	v_gene	j_gene	d_gene	CDR3nt	CDR3aa
-	TRBV6-1	TRBJ1-2	-	TGTGCCAGCGAGGAGGAGAACTATGGCTGCACCTTC	CASEEENYGCTF
many	TRBV7-6	TRBJ2-6	-	TGTGCCAGCAGCTATATAATTAGCGCGACTGGGGCCAACGTCCTGACTTTC	CASSYIISATGANVLTF
-	TRBV11-1	TRBJ2-7	TRBD2	TGTGCCAGCACCCCATCGAACCGAGCGGGGGTCTACGAGCAGTACTTC	CASTPSNRAGVYEQYF
many	TRBV13	TRBJ2-7	-	TGTGCCAGCAGCTTAGGCCTGAGAAACTACGAGCAGTACTTC	CASSLGLRNYEQYF
few	TRBV5-3	TRBJ2-5	-	TGTGCCAGCAGCTGGGCCGCCGGAGAGACCCAGTACTTC	CASSWAAGETQYF
-	TRBV28	TRBJ2-2	-	TGTGCCAGCAGTGGGGCAGTTGTCACCGGGGAGCTGTTTTTT	CASSGAVVTGELFF
few	TRBV7-2	TRBJ1-1	-	TGTGCCAGCAGCTTAGGGGGGGCGGCTTTCTTT	CASSLGGAAFF
many	TRBV6-6	TRBJ1-1	-	TGTGCCAGCAGTTACTCGAGCTTGGTGGGCACTGAAGCTTTCTTT	CASSYSSLVGTEAFF
few	TRBV19	TRBJ2-7	-	TGTGCCACCGCAGGGCACTCGGACGAGCAGTACTTC	CATAGHSDEQYF
few	TRBV7-2	TRBJ2-7	-	TGTGCCAGCAGCGACGGCCGGAACTCCTACGAGCAGTACTTC	CASSDGRNSYEQYF
few	TRBV10-3	TRBJ2-7	TRBD1	TGTGCCATCAGAGCCGGGACAGGGTACCCTCCCGAGCAGTACTTC	CAIRAGTGYPPEQYF
few	TRBV5-4	TRBJ2-1	-	TGTGCCAGCAGCTTGAGGGAGCTACCCTACAATGAGCAGTTCTTC	CASSLRELPYNEQFF
-	TRBV15	TRBJ2-1	-	TGTGCCACCAGCAGAGATCGAGGGGGATCCTACAATGAGCAGTTCTTC	CATSRDRGGSYNEQFF
many	TRBV7-2	TRBJ2-1	TRBD2	TGTGCCAGCAGCTTAGATCGGCCTAGCGGGAGGGGCTGGAATGAGCAGTTCTTC	CASSLDRPSGRGWNEQFF
many	TRBV19	TRBJ1-1	TRBD1	TGTGCCACCCAGCCGGGACAGGCAAACACTGAAGCTTTCTTT	CATQPGQANTEAFF
few	TRBV7-9	TRBJ2-1	-	TGTGCCAGCCGGACCGGGACCGAGTTTAATGAGCAGTTCTTC	CASRTGTEFNEQFF
-	TRBV27	TRBJ1-2	TRBD1	TGTGCCAGCAGTTTATTGGGACAGGACCTATCCTATGGCTACACCTTC	CASSLLGQDLSYGYTF
-	TRBV12-3/TRBV12-4	TRBJ2-7	TRBD2	TGTGCCAGCGGTTTTGGGACTAGCGGGGCCGAGCAGTACTTC	CASGFGTSGAEQYF
-	TRBV27	TRBJ2-3	-	TGTGCCAGCAGTTTATTCCCTCTCGGAGGGGCGAGCACAGATACGCAGTATTTT	CASSLFPLGGASTDTQYF
few	TRBV6-2/TRBV6-3	TRBJ1-5	-	TGTGCCAGCAGTTACGGCGGTGGTGGCAATCAGCCCCAGCATTTT	CASSYGGGGNQPQHF
few	TRBV2	TRBJ2-7	-	TGTGCCAGCAGTGAGGCGTTAGACAGCTCCTACGAGCAGTACTTC	CASSEALDSSYEQYF
-	TRBV7-6	TRBJ2-7	-	TGTGCCAGCAGCCCAGCCTGGGGGACACCATCCTACGAGCAGTACTTC	CASSPAWGTPSYEQYF
-	TRBV5-6	TRBJ2-7	-	TGTGCCAGCAGCCCCGGGCCAGTTGGCTACGAGCAGTACTTC	CASSPGPVGYEQYF
many	TRBV7-2	TRBJ2-7	-	TGTGCCAGCAGCTTAGCCCACGCGGGGAGGGAGCAGTACTTC	CASSLAHAGREQYF
-	TRBV20-1	TRBJ2-3	TRBD2	TGCAGTGCTAGAGATCAGCGGGAGGCTACAGATACGCAGTATTTT	CSARDQREATDTQYF
few	TRBV18	TRBJ2-3	-	TGTGCCAGCTCACCATTCGGCCAGCGGGATACGCAGTATTTT	CASSPFGQRDTQYF
few	TRBV7-9	TRBJ2-7	-	TGTGCCAGCAGCTCAAATTACGGTGTTGAGCAGTACTTC	CASSSNYGVEQYF
few	TRBV30	TRBJ1-1	-	TGTGCCTGGAACCCGTTCGGGACGGGGAACACTGAAGCTTTCTTT	CAWNPFGTGNTEAFF
-	TRBV2	TRBJ2-2	-	TGTGCCAGCAGTGAAGCCCTTGATCTGGGCACCGGGGAGCTGTTTTTT	CASSEALDLGTGELFF
-	TRBV6-5	TRBJ2-1	-	TGTGCCAGCAGGGGTGGGCAGAGCTCCTACAATGGGCAGTTCTTC	CASRGGQSSYNGQFF
few	TRBV24-1	TRBJ2-1	TRBD1	TGTGCCACCAGTGATTCCCTGGGTTTCGGACAGGGCCCCTACAATGAGCAGTTCTTC	CATSDSLGFGQGPYNEQFF
-	TRBV11-2	TRBJ2-1	-	TGTGCCCGCCGCAGCCCTTCTAGCTTCAATGAGCAGTTCTTC	CARRSPSSFNEQFF
few	TRBV5-6	TRBJ1-2	-	TGTGCCAGCAGCTTGACAGAGGTCTATGGCTACACCTTC	CASSLTEVYGYTF
-	TRBV7-6	TRBJ2-7	-	TGTGCCAGCAGCTTTCAGGGAGAGGGCTACGAGCAGTACTTC	CASSFQGEGYEQYF
-	TRBV14	TRBJ2-1	-	TGTGCCAGCAGCACGACCCGGAATGAGCAGTTCTTC	CASSTTRNEQFF
few	TRBV4-1	TRBJ2-7	-	TGCGCCAGCAGCCAAGGATACGACGAGCAGTACTTC	CASSQGYDEQYF
-	TRBV20-1	TRBJ2-7	TRBD1	TGCAGTGCTAGAGATGGGACAGCCTACGAGCAGTACTTC	CSARDGTAYEQYF
many	TRBV5-4	TRBJ1-3	TRBD1	TGTGCCAGCAGCGGAGGGACAGCTGGAAACACCATATATTTT	CASSGGTAGNTIYF
few	TRBV10-2	TRBJ1-6	-	TGCGCCAGCAGGGACAGATCACCCCTCCACTTT	CASRDRSPLHF
-	TRBV21-1	TRBJ2-7	-	TGTGCCAGCAGCAAAAGGTTTTACGAGCAGTACTTC	CASSKRFYEQYF